This T cell receptor (gamma chain) was obtained from a study of intestinal T cells in coeliac disease (dated by TCRdb to 2018 to 2020). General notes on the study: In the TRG cohort, coeliac patients were much younger than controls, with a mean age of 16.0 years compared with 54.8 years. The TCR-delta (TRD) cohort included duodenal biopsies from ten or so coeliac disease patients and ten or so non-coeliac controls. Duodenal biopsies from 33 coeliac disease patients and 20 to 25 non-coeliac controls were included in a second, larger TCR-gamma (TRG) cohort.

Study-wide findings and limitations: Age was significantly different between the coeliac and control groups, but splitting the analysis by age did not give a significant classification. It was not possible to tell repeated CDR3 amino acid sequences apart from PCR duplicates. In training, clustering based on TRD kmers put every one of the 22 biopsies in the right class, and the leave-one-out accuracy was reported as 91%. Of approximately 54 biopsies, around 50 (around 94%) were correctly classified by TRG clustering, which had a reported leave-one-out accuracy of around 90%. FFPE-derived DNA was found to be relatively degraded, and loss of a proportion of TCR sequences in each sample was likely caused by this degradation.

According to the germline V gene, CDR1 reads VENAVY and CDR2 reads YDSYNSRV. The CDR3 spans 14 residues, from the cysteine through the phenylalanine. The retained sequence is limited to the CDR3, 42 bases, with the frame set at the first base. Genomic DNA was extracted with the QIAamp DNA FFPE tissue kit from ten 5-um FFPE scrolls per case. To test whether coeliac disease could be classified from the TCR repertoire, the study used duodenal biopsies that were formalin-fixed paraffin-embedded, fully anonymised, and surplus to diagnostic needs. The controls had no clinical or histological suspicion of coeliac disease and had upper endoscopy for reflux, dyspepsia or gastritis. About this clone: The target of this receptor is not known. One base away there is no much larger clone; base qualities are not given.

Library method: multiplex PCR. Reads for this sample came from an Ion Torrent PGM. TRG repertoires were amplified from approximately 220 ng of biopsy DNA with the LymphoTrack kit, in which Illumina adapters are carried by the primers. TRG amplicons were purified using AMPure XP beads, were quantified on a 2100 Bioanalyzer, and were pooled equimolarly. An Ion PGM instrument was used to sequence the TRG libraries. Processing in the source paper ran as follows. FastX discarded any read in which over 10% of nucleotides had a quality score below the third quartile for that patient. IMGT/HighV-QUEST was used to align the reads, assigning V, D and J genes, identifying CDR3 regions and assessing functionality. After the sequences were translated into amino acids, every sequence predicted to be non-functional was thrown out. CDR3s were broken into kmers both with and without positional annotation, kmer frequencies were analysed by PCA, and samples were clustered using each of the 1023 combinations of PCs 1-10. Classification was validated by leave-one-out cross-validation, re-optimising parameters on the remaining samples each time. Shannon diversity was computed with the vegan R package from repeated random subsamples equal to the lowest read count. For TCRdb, the public reads were processed anew by CATT, and duplicate DNA sequences were folded into one row. The V and J calls and clone size are TCRdb's, not the authors'. Recorded for this sample are about 920 gamma-chain clones; more than 35% of them occurred a single time. The top ten clones comprise nearly 25% of the sample.

The TCR originated in a human donor who served as a control with a normal duodenal biopsy, not a healthy volunteer. The sequenced sample consisted of a duodenal biopsy. This sequence uses TRGV8 and TRGJ1 or TRGJ2. This receptor has the CDR3 CAPGSLPFRYKKLF. Here is the DNA: TGTGCACCTGGGTCCCTTCCCTTTCGATATAAGAAACTCTTT.